This T cell receptor beta chain appears in the sequencing data of a study of T cell repertoires in cytomegalovirus infection. The overall study: Recently identified HLA-C-restricted CMV epitopes were among the peptides used. General observations from the study: In two of eight donors, the top clonotype was HLA-C-restricted CMV-specific. Cumulative public TCR beta family frequency identified carriers of CMV plus the relevant HLA.

Comment on this clonotype: What it binds is unknown.

TCRdb re-analysed the reads in MiXCR, keeping a single row per CDR3 protein. The sample has about 890,000 distinct CDR3 sequences, 25% to 40% seen once. The CDR3 is 13 amino acids. V was clipped by 3 bases and J by 8 bases, with 13 bases between them. Germline CDR1 reads MGHRA; CDR2 reads YSYEKL. The gene calls are TRBV4-1 and TRBJ1-1, with no clear D. Sequencing was performed on cultured CD8+ T cells from PBMCs, taken from culture after CMV antigen stimulation. The source of this sequence is a human donor in good health (CMV status not recorded). Some clones in this sample may be carry-over from other donors' samples. In nucleotides, the CDR3 is TGCGCCAGCAGCCAGACCGTTGGTTGGGAAGCTTTCTTT. Encoded protein: CASSQTVGWEAFF.